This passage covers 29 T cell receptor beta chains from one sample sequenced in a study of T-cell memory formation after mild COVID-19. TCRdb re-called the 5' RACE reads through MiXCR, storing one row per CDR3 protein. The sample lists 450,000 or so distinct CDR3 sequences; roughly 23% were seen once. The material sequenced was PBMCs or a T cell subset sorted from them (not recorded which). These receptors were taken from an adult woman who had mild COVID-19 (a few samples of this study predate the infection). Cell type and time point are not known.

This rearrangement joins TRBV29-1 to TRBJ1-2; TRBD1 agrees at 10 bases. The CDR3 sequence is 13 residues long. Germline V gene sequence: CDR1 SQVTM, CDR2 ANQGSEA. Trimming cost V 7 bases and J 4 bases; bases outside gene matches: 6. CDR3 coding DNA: TGCAGCGCTGTGACAGGGGGCTCCTATGGCTACACCTTC. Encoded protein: CSAVTGGSYGYTF.

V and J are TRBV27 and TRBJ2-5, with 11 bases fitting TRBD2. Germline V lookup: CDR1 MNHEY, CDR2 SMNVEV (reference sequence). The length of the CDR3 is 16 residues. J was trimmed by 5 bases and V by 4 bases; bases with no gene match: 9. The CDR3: CASSSLSGGARETQYF. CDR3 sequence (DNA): TGTGCCAGCAGTTCACTTAGCGGGGGGGCCAGGGAGACCCAGTACTTC.

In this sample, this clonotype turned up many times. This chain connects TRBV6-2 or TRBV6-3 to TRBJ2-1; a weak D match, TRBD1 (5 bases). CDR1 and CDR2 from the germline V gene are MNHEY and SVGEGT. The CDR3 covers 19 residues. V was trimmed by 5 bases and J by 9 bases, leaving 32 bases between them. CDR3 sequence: CASSRPAVDSTRVTIEQFF. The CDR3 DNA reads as TGTGCCAGCAGTCGGCCCGCCGTCGACAGCACCAGGGTAACAATTGAGCAGTTCTTC.

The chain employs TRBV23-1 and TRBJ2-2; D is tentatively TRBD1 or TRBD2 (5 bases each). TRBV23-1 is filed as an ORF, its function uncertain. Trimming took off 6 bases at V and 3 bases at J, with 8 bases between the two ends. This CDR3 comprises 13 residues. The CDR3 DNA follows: TGCGCCAGCAGGCAGGGAGACACCGGGGAGCTGTTTTTT. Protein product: CASRQGDTGELFF.

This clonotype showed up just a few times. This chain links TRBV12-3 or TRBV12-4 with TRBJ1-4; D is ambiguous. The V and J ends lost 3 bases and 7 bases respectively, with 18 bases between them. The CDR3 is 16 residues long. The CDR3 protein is CASSFGNLQRGEKLFF. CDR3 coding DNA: TGTGCCAGCAGTTTCGGAAATCTACAGCGAGGTGAAAAACTGTTTTTT.

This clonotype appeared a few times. The CDR3 region is CATSDFRASQETQYF. The CDR3 nucleotides are TGTGCCACCAGTGATTTCAGGGCGTCCCAAGAGACCCAGTACTTC. V is TRBV24-1 and J is TRBJ2-5; the D gene is possibly TRBD1 (5 bases). CDR1 KGHDR and CDR2 SFDVKD come from the germline V gene. Between the trimmed V and J ends, which lost 1 base and 1 base, there was a span of 9 bases. The CDR3 is made up of 15 amino acids.

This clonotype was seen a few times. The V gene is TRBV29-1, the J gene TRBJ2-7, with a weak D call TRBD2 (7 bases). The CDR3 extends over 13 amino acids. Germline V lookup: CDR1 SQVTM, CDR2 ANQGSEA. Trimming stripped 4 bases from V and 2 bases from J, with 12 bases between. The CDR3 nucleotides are TGCAGCGTTGCAAGGGGGGGAGCCTACGAGCAGTACTTC. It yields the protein CSVARGGAYEQYF.

The CDR3 nucleotides read TGTGCCAGCAGCCAGCGATCCAAGGCATTTGGCTACACCTTC. Translation gives CASSQRSKAFGYTF. The rearrangement uses TRBV12-3 or TRBV12-4 and TRBJ1-2; no firm D call. Trimming took 6 bases from V and 7 from J, leaving 18 bases between them. This CDR3 is 14 amino acids long.

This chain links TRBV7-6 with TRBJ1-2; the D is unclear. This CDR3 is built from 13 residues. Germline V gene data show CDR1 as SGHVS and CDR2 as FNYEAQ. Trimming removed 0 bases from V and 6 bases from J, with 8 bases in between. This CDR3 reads CASSLAGDHGYTF. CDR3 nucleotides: TGTGCCAGCAGCTTAGCGGGAGATCATGGCTACACCTTC.

The CDR3, as DNA: TGTGCCAGCAGGCCCGGGACAGGGTACCCTTATAGCAATCAGCCCCAGCATTTT. Translation: CASRPGTGYPYSNQPQHF. J is TRBJ1-5 and V is TRBV6-5, with 9 bases lining up with TRBD1. Looked up from germline, CDR1 is MNHEY and CDR2 is SVGAGI. V lost 6 bases to trimming and J lost 0 bases; unmatched junction nucleotides: 12. This CDR3 region has 18 residues.

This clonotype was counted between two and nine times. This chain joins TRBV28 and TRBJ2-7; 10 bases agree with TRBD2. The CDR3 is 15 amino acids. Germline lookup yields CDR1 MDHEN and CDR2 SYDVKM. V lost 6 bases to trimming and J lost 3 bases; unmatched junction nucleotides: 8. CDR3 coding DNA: TGTGCCAGCAGGGTTAGCGGGAGGAAGGGCTACGAGCAGTACTTC. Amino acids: CASRVSGRKGYEQYF.

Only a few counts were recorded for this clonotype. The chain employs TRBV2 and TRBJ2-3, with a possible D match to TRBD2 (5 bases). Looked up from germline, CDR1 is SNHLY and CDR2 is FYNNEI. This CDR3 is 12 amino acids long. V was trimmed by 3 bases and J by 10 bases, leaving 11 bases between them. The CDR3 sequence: CASSDQRPAQYF. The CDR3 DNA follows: TGTGCCAGCAGTGACCAGCGGCCGGCGCAGTATTTT.

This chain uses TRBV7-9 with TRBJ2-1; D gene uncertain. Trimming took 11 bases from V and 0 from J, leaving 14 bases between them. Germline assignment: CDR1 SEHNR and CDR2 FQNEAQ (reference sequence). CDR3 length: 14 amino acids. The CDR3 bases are TGTGCCGCTACCGCTATGAGCTCCTACAATGAGCAGTTCTTC. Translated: CAATAMSSYNEQFF. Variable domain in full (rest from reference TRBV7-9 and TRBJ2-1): DTGVSQNPRHKITKRGQNVTFRCDPISEHNRLYWYRQTLGQGPEFLTYFQNEAQLEKSRLLSDRFSAERPKGSFSTLEIQRTEQGDSAMYLCAATAMSSYNEQFFGPGTRLTVL.

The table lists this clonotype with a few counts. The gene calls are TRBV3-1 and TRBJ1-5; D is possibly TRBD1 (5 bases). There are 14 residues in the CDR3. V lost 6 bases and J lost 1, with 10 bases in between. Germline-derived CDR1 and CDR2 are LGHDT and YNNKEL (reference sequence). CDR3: CASSHGGSNQPQHF. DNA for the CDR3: TGTGCCAGCAGTCATGGGGGAAGCAATCAGCCCCAGCATTTT. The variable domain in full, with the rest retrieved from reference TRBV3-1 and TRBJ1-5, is DTAVSQTPKYLVTQMGNDKSIKCEQNLGHDTMYWYKQDSKKFLKIMFSYNNKELIINETVPNRFSPKSPDKAHLNLHINSLELGDSAVYFCASSHGGSNQPQHFGDGTRLSIL.

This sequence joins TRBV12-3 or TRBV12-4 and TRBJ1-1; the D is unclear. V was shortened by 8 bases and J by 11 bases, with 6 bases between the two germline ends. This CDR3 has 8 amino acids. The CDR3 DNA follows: TGTGCCAGCGGGCTCGCTTTCTTT. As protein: CASGLAFF.

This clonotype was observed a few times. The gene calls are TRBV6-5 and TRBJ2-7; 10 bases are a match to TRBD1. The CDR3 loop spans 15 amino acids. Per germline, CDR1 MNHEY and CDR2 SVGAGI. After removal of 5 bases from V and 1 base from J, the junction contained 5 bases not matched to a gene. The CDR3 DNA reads TGTGCCAGCAGTACGGGACAGGGGTGGTCCTACGAGCAGTACTTC. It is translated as CASSTGQGWSYEQYF.

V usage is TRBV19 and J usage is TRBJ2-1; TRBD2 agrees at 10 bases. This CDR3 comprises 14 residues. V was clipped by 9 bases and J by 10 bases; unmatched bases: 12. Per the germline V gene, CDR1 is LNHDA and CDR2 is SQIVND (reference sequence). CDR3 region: CASRGLAGDGEQFF. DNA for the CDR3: TGTGCCAGCAGGGGGCTAGCGGGGGATGGCGAGCAGTTCTTC.

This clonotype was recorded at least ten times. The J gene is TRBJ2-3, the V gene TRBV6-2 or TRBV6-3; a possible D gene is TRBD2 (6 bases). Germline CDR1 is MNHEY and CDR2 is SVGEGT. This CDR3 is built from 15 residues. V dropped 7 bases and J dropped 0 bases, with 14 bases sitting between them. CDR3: CASNRLESSTDTQYF. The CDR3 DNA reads TGTGCCAGCAATCGACTAGAATCCAGCACAGATACGCAGTATTTT.

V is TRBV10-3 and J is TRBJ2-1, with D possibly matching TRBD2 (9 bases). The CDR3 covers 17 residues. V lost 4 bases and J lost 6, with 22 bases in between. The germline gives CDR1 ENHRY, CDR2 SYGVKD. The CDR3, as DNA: TGTGCCATCAGTGGGATAGCAGGGGGCGGGAGGGGCAATGAGCAGTTCTTC. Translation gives CAISGIAGGGRGNEQFF.

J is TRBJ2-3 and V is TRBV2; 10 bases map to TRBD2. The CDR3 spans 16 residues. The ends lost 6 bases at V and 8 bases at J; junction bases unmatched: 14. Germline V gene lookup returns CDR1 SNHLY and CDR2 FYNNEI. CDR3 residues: CASSQGLAGEDGTQYF. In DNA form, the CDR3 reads TGTGCCAGCAGCCAAGGGCTAGCGGGGGAGGACGGTACGCAGTATTTT.

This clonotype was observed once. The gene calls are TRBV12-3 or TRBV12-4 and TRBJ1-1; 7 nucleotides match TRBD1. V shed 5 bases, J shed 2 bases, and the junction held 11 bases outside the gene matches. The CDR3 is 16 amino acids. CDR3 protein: CASSRTPGTDNTEAFF. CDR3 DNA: TGTGCCAGCAGTCGCACCCCCGGGACAGACAACACTGAAGCTTTCTTT.

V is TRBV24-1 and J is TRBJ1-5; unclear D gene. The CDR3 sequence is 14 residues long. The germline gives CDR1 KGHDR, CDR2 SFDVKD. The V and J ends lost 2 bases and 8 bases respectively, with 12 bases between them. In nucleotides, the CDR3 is TGTGCCACCAGTGATTCGGCCTCCGGAGAGCCCCAGCATTTT. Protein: CATSDSASGEPQHF.

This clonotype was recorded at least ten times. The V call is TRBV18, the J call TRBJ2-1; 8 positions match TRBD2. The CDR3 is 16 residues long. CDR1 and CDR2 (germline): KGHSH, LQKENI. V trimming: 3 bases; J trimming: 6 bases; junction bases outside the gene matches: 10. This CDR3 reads CASSPLLAARRNEQFF. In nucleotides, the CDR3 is TGTGCCAGCTCACCGTTACTAGCGGCTCGTCGCAATGAGCAGTTCTTC. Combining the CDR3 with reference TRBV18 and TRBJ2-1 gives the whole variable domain NAGVMQNPRHLVRRRGQEARLRCSPMKGHSHVYWYRQLPEEGLKFMVYLQKENIIDESGMPKERFSAEFPKEGPSILRIQQVVRGDSAAYFCASSPLLAARRNEQFFGPGTRLTVL.

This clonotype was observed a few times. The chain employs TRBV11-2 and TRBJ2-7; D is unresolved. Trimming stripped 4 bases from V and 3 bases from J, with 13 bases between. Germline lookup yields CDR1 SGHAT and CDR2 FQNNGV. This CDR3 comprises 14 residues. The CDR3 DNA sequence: TGTGCCAGCAGCTACACCAACAACCGCTACGAGCAGTACTTC. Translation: CASSYTNNRYEQYF.

The CDR3 region has the DNA TGTGCCAGCAGCTTGGGAGGGAGTAAGAATGAGCAGTTCTTC. Translated, it gives CASSLGGSKNEQFF. The chain carries TRBV7-8 and TRBJ2-1; 7 bases align to TRBD2. The CDR3 runs 14 residues. Per the germline V gene, CDR1 is SGHVS and CDR2 is FQNEAQ. Unmatched junction bases numbered 6, after V lost 3 bases and J lost 7 bases.

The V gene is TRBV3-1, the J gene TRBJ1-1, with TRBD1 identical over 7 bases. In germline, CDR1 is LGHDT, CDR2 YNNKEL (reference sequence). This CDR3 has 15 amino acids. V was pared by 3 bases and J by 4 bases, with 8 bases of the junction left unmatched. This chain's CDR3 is CASSHTAGTATEAFF. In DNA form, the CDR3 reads TGTGCCAGCAGCCACACTGCTGGGACAGCCACTGAAGCTTTCTTT.

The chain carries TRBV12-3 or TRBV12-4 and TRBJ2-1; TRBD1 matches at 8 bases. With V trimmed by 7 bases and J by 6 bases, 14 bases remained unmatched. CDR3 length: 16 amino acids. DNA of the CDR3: TGTGCCAGCACCAACCCCGCCGGGACAGGCAGCAATGAGCAGTTCTTC. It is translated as CASTNPAGTGSNEQFF.

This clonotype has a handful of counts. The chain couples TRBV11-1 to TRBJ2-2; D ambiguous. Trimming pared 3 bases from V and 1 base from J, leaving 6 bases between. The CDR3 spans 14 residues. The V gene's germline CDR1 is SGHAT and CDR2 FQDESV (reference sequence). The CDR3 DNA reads TGTGCCAGCAGCTTTGCGGTGAACACCGGGGAGCTGTTTTTT. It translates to CASSFAVNTGELFF.

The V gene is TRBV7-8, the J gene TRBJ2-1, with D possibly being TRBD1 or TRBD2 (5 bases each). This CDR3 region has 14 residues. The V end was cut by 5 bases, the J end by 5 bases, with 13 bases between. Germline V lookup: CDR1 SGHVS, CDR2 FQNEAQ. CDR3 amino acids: CASSQRGGNNEQFF. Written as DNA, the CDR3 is TGTGCCAGCAGCCAGAGGGGCGGCAACAATGAGCAGTTCTTC.